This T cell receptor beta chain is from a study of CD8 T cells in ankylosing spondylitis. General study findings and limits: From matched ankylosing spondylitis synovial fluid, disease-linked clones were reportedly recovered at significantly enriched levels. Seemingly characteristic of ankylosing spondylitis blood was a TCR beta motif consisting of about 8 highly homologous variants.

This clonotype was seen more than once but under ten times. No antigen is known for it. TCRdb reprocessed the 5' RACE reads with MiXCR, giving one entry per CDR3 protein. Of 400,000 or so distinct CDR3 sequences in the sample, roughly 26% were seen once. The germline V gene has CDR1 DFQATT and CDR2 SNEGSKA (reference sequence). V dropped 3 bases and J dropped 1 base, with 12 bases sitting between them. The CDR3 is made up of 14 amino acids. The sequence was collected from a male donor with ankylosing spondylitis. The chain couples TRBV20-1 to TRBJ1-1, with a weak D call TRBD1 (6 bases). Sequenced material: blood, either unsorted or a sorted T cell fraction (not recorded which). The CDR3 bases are TGCAGTGCTAGTATTCAGGGGACGAACACTGAAGCTTTCTTT. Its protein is CSASIQGTNTEAFF.